This T cell receptor beta chain came from a study of post-analysis software for immune sequencing data. Study in general: Disease courses included relapsing-remitting, secondary progressive and progressive-relapsing multiple sclerosis. Whole-study results and caveats: About 5 TRBV segments occurring more often in patients than controls included TRBV5-6, TRBV5-1 and TRBV20-1. By F measure, strong co-clustering occurred among samples prepared in the same batch. Multiple sclerosis patients showed significantly lower normalized Chao1 diversity than controls did.

Concerning this clonotype itself: Its antigen is undetermined.

Every TCR beta cDNA library bore unique molecular identifiers. Between about 0.85 and 10 million T cells gave rise to 500,000 to 650,000 cDNA molecules. TCRdb reanalysed the PCR reads using MiXCR and keeps one entry per CDR3 protein. The table records 750,000 to 900,000 distinct CDR3 sequences, just over 45% of them present only once. The CDR3 is 15 residues long. V was pared by 5 bases and J by 2 bases, with 6 bases of the junction left unmatched. Germline CDR1 and CDR2: SEHNR and FQNEAQ (reference sequence). The sequencing input was blood. The TCR sequence derives from a girl aged 5-17 years with multiple sclerosis. The chain couples TRBV7-9 to TRBJ2-3, with 8 bases that match TRBD2. The DNA of the CDR3 is TGTGCCAGCAGCATCTTAGCGGGAATCACAGATACGCAGTATTTT. It translates to CASSILAGITDTQYF.